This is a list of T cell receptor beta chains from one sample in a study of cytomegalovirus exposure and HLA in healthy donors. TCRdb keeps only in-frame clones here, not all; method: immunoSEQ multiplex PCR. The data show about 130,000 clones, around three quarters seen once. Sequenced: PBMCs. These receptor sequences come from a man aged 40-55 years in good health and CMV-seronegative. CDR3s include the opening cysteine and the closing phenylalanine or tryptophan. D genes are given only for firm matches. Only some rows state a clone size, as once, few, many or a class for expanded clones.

CASSQPDRFTEAFF,TGCGCCAGCAGCCAACCGGACAGATTCACTGAAGCTTTCTTT,few,-,TRBV4-1,TRBJ1-1
CASSQDVFRGNEKLFF,TGCGCCAGCAGCCAAGATGTATTCAGGGGTAATGAAAAACTGTTTTTT,-,-,TRBV4-1,TRBJ1-4
CASKPGLAGSYEQYF,TGCGCCAGCAAACCCGGCCTAGCGGGATCCTACGAGCAGTACTTC,-,TRBD2,TRBV5-1,TRBJ2-7
CASSLRLLGFSTDTQYF,TGTGCCAGCAGCTTGAGGTTGCTCGGGTTTTCCACAGATACGCAGTATTTT,few,-,TRBV5-6,TRBJ2-3
CASSVWQGDTEAFF,TGTGCCAGCAGTGTGTGGCAGGGGGACACTGAAGCTTTCTTT,-,TRBD1,TRBV2,TRBJ1-1
CASSPQQGGTEAFF,TGTGCCAGCAGCCCCCAACAGGGCGGCACTGAAGCTTTCTTT,-,-,TRBV7-9,TRBJ1-1
CASSISGGVDTQYF,TGTGCCAGCAGCATTAGCGGGGGGGTAGATACGCAGTATTTT,-,TRBD2,TRBV7-9,TRBJ2-3
CASSLASEQDTQYF,TGTGCCAGCAGCTTAGCTAGCGAGCAAGATACGCAGTATTTT,-,-,TRBV7-3,TRBJ2-3
CASSLAGTTYEQYF,TGTGCCAGCAGTCTAGCGGGAACGACCTACGAGCAGTACTTC,-,TRBD2,TRBV27,TRBJ2-7
CASSLGSAGAPYEQYF,TGTGCCAGCAGTTTAGGTTCGGCGGGAGCCCCATACGAGCAGTACTTC,-,TRBD2,TRBV28,TRBJ2-7
CASSPTGVNTEAFF,TGTGCCAGCTCTCCCACAGGGGTGAACACTGAAGCTTTCTTT,-,TRBD1,TRBV18,TRBJ1-1
CAWSGGGGYNEQFF,TGTGCCTGGAGTGGCGGCGGGGGTTACAATGAGCAGTTCTTC,-,TRBD2,TRBV30,TRBJ2-1
CASSIAGGHTEAFF,TGTGCCAGTAGTATAGCGGGGGGGCACACTGAAGCTTTCTTT,-,-,TRBV19,TRBJ1-1
CASSGQDRNQPQHF,TGTGCCAGCAGTGGACAGGATCGCAATCAGCCCCAGCATTTT,-,TRBD1,TRBV6-5,TRBJ1-5
CTSGRRDTQYF,TGCACTAGCGGGAGAAGAGATACGCAGTATTTT,few,TRBD2,TRBV6-5,TRBJ2-3
CASSFPPSGNTGELFF,TGTGCCAGCAGCTTCCCCCCTAGCGGAAACACCGGGGAGCTGTTTTTT,-,TRBD2,TRBV7-8,TRBJ2-2
CASSLGQGAGYGYTF,TGTGCCAGCAGCTTAGGCCAGGGGGCTGGCTATGGCTACACCTTC,-,TRBD1,TRBV11-2,TRBJ1-2